These 21 T cell receptor beta chains originate from one sample sequenced in a study of T cells in Graves' hyperthyroidism and ophthalmopathy. TCR beta CDR3 regions were amplified from RNA. The study used the HTBI primer set for a first-round RT-PCR of the TCR CDR3. Each CDR3 protein is one row after TCRdb ran MiXCR on the multiplex PCR reads. The sample contains about 700,000 distinct CDR3 sequences, around 15% of which appear only once. Input material: blood. These TCRs come from a young woman with Graves' hyperthyroidism.

This clonotype was recorded many times. Written as DNA, the CDR3 is TGTGCCAGCAGAGGGGCGGGCACAGATACGCAGTATTTT. This encodes CASRGAGTDTQYF. The chain joins TRBV25-1 to TRBJ2-3; D might be TRBD1 (5 bases). The germline V and J ends were trimmed by 6 bases and 1 base, with 8 bases remaining between them. Germline V lookup: CDR1 MGHDK, CDR2 SYGVNS. This CDR3 spans 13 amino acids.

This chain uses TRBV7-9 with TRBJ1-2; 7 nucleotides match TRBD1. The CDR3 is made up of 15 amino acids. The V gene end was trimmed by 5 bases and the J gene end by 2 bases; junction bases not matched to a gene: 8. Looked up from germline, CDR1 is SEHNR and CDR2 is FQNEAQ (reference sequence). This CDR3 reads CASSPPTGFNYGYTF. Here the CDR3 DNA reads TGTGCCAGCAGCCCTCCGACAGGGTTCAACTATGGCTACACCTTC.

The rearrangement links TRBV12-5 to TRBJ2-2; D is unclear. Trimming took 4 bases from V and 7 from J, leaving 7 bases between them. This CDR3 is 12 amino acids long. CDR1 and CDR2 (germline): LGHNT, FRNRAP. The CDR3 reads CASGSSIGELFF. The CDR3 nucleotides read TGTGCTAGTGGTTCTTCCATCGGGGAGCTGTTTTTT.

For this clonotype: A much more abundant neighbour one base away suggests this may be a read error. The gene calls are TRBV6-2 or TRBV6-3 and TRBJ2-5; D might be TRBD1 (5 bases). Germline V lookup: CDR1 MNHEY, CDR2 SVGEGT. CDR3 length: 13 amino acids. Between the trimmed V and J ends, which lost 4 bases and 9 bases, there was a span of 15 bases. The CDR3 nucleotides are TGTGCCAGCAGTTTGGCTAACAGGTTGGCCCAGTACTTC. Amino acid sequence: CASSLANRLAQYF.

The V and J genes are TRBV19 and TRBJ2-7; 7 bases map to TRBD2. The CDR3 consists of 13 residues. The V and J ends lost 4 bases and 6 bases, in that order; junction bases with no gene match: 6. In germline, CDR1 is LNHDA, CDR2 SQIVND (reference sequence). The CDR3 loop reads CASSTAAGFEQYF. CDR3 nucleotides: TGTGCCAGTAGTACCGCAGCGGGGTTCGAGCAGTACTTC.

The rearrangement uses TRBV24-1 and TRBJ2-5; TRBD1 aligns across 9 bases. V lost 3 bases, J lost 4 bases, and 8 bases stayed unmatched. Germline lookup yields CDR1 KGHDR and CDR2 SFDVKD. The CDR3 totals 16 residues. The CDR3 protein is CATSDPRDRVGETQYF. In DNA form, the CDR3 reads TGTGCCACCAGTGATCCGAGGGACAGGGTCGGAGAGACCCAGTACTTC.

This clonotype was seen ten or more times. This chain connects TRBV19 to TRBJ1-5; D may be TRBD1 (5 bases). V was pared by 3 bases and J by 6 bases, with 15 bases between. The CDR3 loop spans 15 amino acids. Germline V gene lookup returns CDR1 LNHDA and CDR2 SQIVND (reference sequence). The CDR3 reads CASSIPGRAGQPQHF. The CDR3 region has the DNA TGTGCCAGTAGTATCCCAGGGAGGGCTGGTCAGCCCCAGCATTTT.

This clonotype was picked up a small number of times. The chain has TRBV14 and TRBJ1-1; no reliable D call. V was cut by 2 bases and J by 7 bases, with 35 bases left in between. Per germline, CDR1 SGHDN and CDR2 FVKESK. The CDR3 spans 21 residues. The CDR3 sequence is CASSQRSRGWGSNVNPIEAFF. Here the CDR3 DNA reads TGTGCCAGCAGCCAACGGTCCCGCGGGTGGGGATCTAACGTAAATCCCATTGAAGCTTTCTTT.

This rearrangement joins TRBV4-3 to TRBJ2-5; D remains unclear. Deletions cut 0 bases from V and 8 bases from J, with 13 bases between. Germline lookup yields CDR1 LGHNA and CDR2 YSLEER. The CDR3 runs to 14 residues. This CDR3 is CASSQDNSRSTQYF. The CDR3 DNA follows: TGCGCCAGCAGCCAAGATAATTCTAGAAGTACCCAGTACTTC.

The sample holds a few counts of this clonotype. The CDR3 is CSASLTKGAGGRTDTQYF. CDR3 DNA sequence: TGCAGTGCTAGTTTAACCAAGGGAGCGGGAGGCCGCACAGATACGCAGTATTTT. The chain combines TRBV20-1 with TRBJ2-3, with TRBD2 matching over 9 bases. CDR1 and CDR2 from the germline V gene are DFQATT and SNEGSKA (reference sequence). The CDR3 length is 18 residues. V gave up 3 bases and J gave up 1 base; unmatched junction bases: 14.

This clonotype was recorded at least ten times. V and J are TRBV5-5 and TRBJ2-7, with D perhaps matching TRBD1 (6 bases). Trimming removed 1 base from V and 3 bases from J, with 11 bases in between. There are 14 residues in the CDR3. Germline loops: CDR1 SGHKS, CDR2 YYEKEE (reference sequence). CDR3 loop: CASSLFTGFYEQYF. As DNA, the CDR3 is TGTGCCAGCAGCTTGTTTACAGGGTTCTACGAGCAGTACTTC.

The chain carries TRBV28 and TRBJ2-7, with D perhaps matching TRBD1 or TRBD2 (5 bases each). Trimming shortened V by 4 bases and J by 3 bases, and 16 bases separated the two germline ends. The germline V gene has CDR1 MDHEN and CDR2 SYDVKM. This CDR3 region has 15 residues. CDR3 in DNA: TGTGCCAGCAGTTCCCCTTGGGGGACCCGCTACGAGCAGTACTTC. Amino acid sequence: CASSSPWGTRYEQYF.

A few counts support this clonotype. The chain has TRBV20-1 and TRBJ2-1; 14 nucleotides align to TRBD2. The V segment lost 0 bases and the J segment 7 bases; nucleotides outside the gene matches: 8. Germline V gene data show CDR1 as DFQATT and CDR2 as SNEGSKA (reference sequence). The CDR3 totals 17 residues. CDR3 amino acids: CSARDPRGLAGVNEQFF. The CDR3 DNA sequence: TGCAGTGCTAGAGATCCGAGGGGACTAGCGGGAGTTAATGAGCAGTTCTTC.

This clonotype was seen repeatedly, ten times or more. The chain combines TRBV28 with TRBJ2-7; 12 nucleotides line up with TRBD2. The CDR3 runs to 14 residues. From germline, CDR1 is MDHEN and CDR2 SYDVKM. Germline trimming cut 6 bases from V and 4 bases from J; bases unmatched to any gene: 4. The CDR3 sequence is CASSGTSGLYEQYF. CDR3 DNA: TGTGCCAGCAGCGGGACTAGCGGGTTGTACGAGCAGTACTTC.

This clonotype occurred a few times. The rearrangement links TRBV20-1 to TRBJ2-3; tentatively, D is TRBD2 (6 bases). CDR1 and CDR2 (germline): DFQATT, SNEGSKA (reference sequence). The CDR3 runs to 14 residues. The germline V and J ends were trimmed by 7 bases and 1 base, with 15 bases remaining between them. CDR3 loop: CSGRGGTRTDTQYF. The CDR3 DNA is TGCAGTGGGAGAGGCGGGACCCGCACAGATACGCAGTATTTT.

V is TRBV7-2 and J is TRBJ1-2, with 7 bases lining up with TRBD1. J was trimmed by 4 bases and V by 5 bases; bases with no gene match: 10. The CDR3 runs 15 residues. The germline CDR1 and CDR2 sequences are SGHTA and FQGNSA. DNA for the CDR3: TGTGCCAGCAGCATCTACCGGGACAGAGTCTATGGCTACACCTTC. The encoded protein is CASSIYRDRVYGYTF.

V gene TRBV27 combines with J gene TRBJ2-3, with 7 nucleotides matching TRBD1. With V trimmed by 3 bases and J by 5 bases, 8 bases remained unmatched. The length of the CDR3 is 15 residues. In germline, CDR1 is MNHEY, CDR2 SMNVEV (reference sequence). The CDR3 region has the DNA TGTGCCAGCAGTTTCGTGGGCAGGGGGATAGATACGCAGTATTTT. Its protein is CASSFVGRGIDTQYF.

This clonotype was counted many times. The chain has TRBV30 and TRBJ2-7; TRBD2 might be the D (5 bases). The CDR3 length is 13 residues. Germline loops: CDR1 GTSNPN, CDR2 SVGIG (reference sequence). V was clipped by 1 base and J by 3 bases, with 10 bases between them. The CDR3 region has the DNA TGTGCCTGGAGTGCCAGAGCGGACTACGAGCAGTACTTC. Amino acid sequence: CAWSARADYEQYF.

At least ten counts were recorded for this clonotype. V usage is TRBV18 and J usage is TRBJ1-3, with D tentatively TRBD1 (6 bases). V lost 8 bases to trimming and J lost 0 bases, with 11 bases between them. Germline lookup yields CDR1 KGHSH and CDR2 LQKENI. The CDR3 runs 14 residues. CDR3 coding DNA: TGTGCCAGCATGACAGGTACCTCTGGAAACACCATATATTTT. Translation gives CASMTGTSGNTIYF. Supplemented by reference TRBV18 and TRBJ1-3, the full variable domain reads NAGVMQNPRHLVRRRGQEARLRCSPMKGHSHVYWYRQLPEEGLKFMVYLQKENIIDESGMPKERFSAEFPKEGPSILRIQQVVRGDSAAYFCASMTGTSGNTIYFGEGSWLTVV.

A few counts support this clonotype. The chain couples TRBV6-5 to TRBJ2-1; D is unclear. From germline, CDR1 is MNHEY and CDR2 SVGAGI. The CDR3 extends over 14 amino acids. V shed 6 bases and J shed 8 bases, with 17 bases lying between them. The CDR3 DNA reads as TGTGCCAGCAGCCCAACCGTCACTCCGGATGAGCAGTTCTTC. Translated: CASSPTVTPDEQFF.

This clonotype was seen ten or more times. This chain uses TRBV3-2 with TRBJ1-5; TRBD1, the D gene given by the table, was not confirmed from the DNA. TRBV3-2 is noted as a pseudogene. The CDR3 is made up of 16 amino acids. The CDR3 is CASSQGGDRDNQPQHF. CDR3 coding DNA: TGTGCCAGCAGCCAAGGTGGGGACAGGGATAATCAGCCCCAGCATTTT.